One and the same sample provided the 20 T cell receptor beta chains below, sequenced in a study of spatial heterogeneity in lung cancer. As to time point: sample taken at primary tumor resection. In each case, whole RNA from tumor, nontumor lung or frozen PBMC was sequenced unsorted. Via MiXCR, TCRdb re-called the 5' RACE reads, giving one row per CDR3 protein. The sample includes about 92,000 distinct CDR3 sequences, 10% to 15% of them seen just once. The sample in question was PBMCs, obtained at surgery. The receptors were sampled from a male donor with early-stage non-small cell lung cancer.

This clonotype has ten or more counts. The CDR3 sequence is CASSFSGGNGETQYF. The CDR3 nucleotides read TGTGCCAGCAGCTTTAGCGGGGGGAACGGAGAGACCCAGTACTTC. The J gene is TRBJ2-5, the V gene TRBV7-2, with 10 nucleotides matching TRBD2. The CDR3 extends over 15 amino acids. CDR1 is SGHTA and CDR2 is FQGNSA in the germline V gene. V lost 3 bases, J lost 4 bases, and 5 bases stayed unmatched.

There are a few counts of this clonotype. The CDR3, as DNA: TGTGCCAGCAGCTTAGAACCAGGATACGGCGGGGAGCTGTTTTTT. It yields the protein CASSLEPGYGGELFF. The chain combines TRBV7-9 with TRBJ2-2, with D unclear. Germline values: CDR1 SEHNR, CDR2 FQNEAQ (reference sequence). The CDR3 contains 15 residues. The ends were cut back, 1 base at V and 7 bases at J, with 13 bases in the middle.

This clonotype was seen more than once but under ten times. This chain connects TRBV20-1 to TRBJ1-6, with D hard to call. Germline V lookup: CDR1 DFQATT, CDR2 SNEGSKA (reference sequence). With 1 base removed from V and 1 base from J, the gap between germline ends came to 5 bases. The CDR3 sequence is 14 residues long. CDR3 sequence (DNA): TGCAGTGCTAGAGGGGAATCCTATAATTCACCCCTCCACTTT. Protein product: CSARGESYNSPLHF.

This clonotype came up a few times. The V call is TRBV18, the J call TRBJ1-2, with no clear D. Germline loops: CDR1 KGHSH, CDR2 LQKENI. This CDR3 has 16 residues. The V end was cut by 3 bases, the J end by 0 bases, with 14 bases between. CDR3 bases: TGTGCCAGCTCACCCAACGGCGGGATTCCTAACTATGGCTACACCTTC. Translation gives CASSPNGGIPNYGYTF.

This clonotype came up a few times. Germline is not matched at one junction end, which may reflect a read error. CDR3 sequence reads: CASSSGTDTGELFF. CDR3 in DNA: TGTGCTAGCAGCTCCGGGACAGACACCGGGGAGCTGTTTTTT. The chain carries TRBV7-7 and TRBJ2-2; TRBD1 matches at 7 bases. The germline V gene encodes CDR1 SSHAT and CDR2 FNYEAQ (reference sequence). This CDR3 has 14 amino acids.

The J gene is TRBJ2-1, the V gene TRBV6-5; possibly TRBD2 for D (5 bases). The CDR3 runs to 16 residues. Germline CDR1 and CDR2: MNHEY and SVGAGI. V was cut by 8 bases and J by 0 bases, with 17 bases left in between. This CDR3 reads CASRRAGWSSYNEQFF. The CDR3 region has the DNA TGTGCCAGCCGTCGGGCGGGCTGGAGCTCCTACAATGAGCAGTTCTTC.

CDR3 residues: CASSEEGSPREQFF. CDR3 DNA: TGTGCCAGCAGTGAAGAGGGTAGCCCCCGTGAGCAGTTCTTC. V gene TRBV6-1 combines with J gene TRBJ2-1, with D unclear. This CDR3 comprises 14 residues. Germline V gene data show CDR1 as MNHNS and CDR2 as SASEGT. V was clipped by 1 base and J by 9 bases, with 13 bases between them.

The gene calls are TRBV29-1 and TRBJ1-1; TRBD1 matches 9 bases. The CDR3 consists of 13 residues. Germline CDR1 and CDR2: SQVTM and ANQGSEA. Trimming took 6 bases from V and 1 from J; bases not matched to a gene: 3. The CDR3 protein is CSVGQGQNTEAFF. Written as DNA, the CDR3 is TGCAGCGTGGGACAGGGCCAGAACACTGAAGCTTTCTTT.

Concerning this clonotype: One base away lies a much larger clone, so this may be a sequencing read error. The CDR3 region has the DNA TGCGCCAGCAGACCCGGGACACACTCTGGGGCCAACATCCTGACTTTC. It is translated as CASRPGTHSGANILTF. V and J are TRBV4-3 and TRBJ2-6, with D possibly matching TRBD1 (6 bases). There are 16 residues in the CDR3. Germline CDR1 reads LGHNA; CDR2 reads YSLEER.

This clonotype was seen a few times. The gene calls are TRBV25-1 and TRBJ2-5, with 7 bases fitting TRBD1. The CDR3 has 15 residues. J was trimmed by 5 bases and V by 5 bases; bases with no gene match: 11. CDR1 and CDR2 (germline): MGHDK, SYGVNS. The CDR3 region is CASSSGQATKETQYF. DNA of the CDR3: TGTGCCAGCAGTTCTGGACAGGCAACCAAGGAGACCCAGTACTTC.

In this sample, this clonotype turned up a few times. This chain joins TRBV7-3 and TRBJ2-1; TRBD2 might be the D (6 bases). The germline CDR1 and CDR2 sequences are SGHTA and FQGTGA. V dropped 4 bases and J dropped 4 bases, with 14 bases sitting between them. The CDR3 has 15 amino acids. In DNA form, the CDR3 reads TGTGCCAGCAGCTCCGATCGGGGGAGGTACAATGAGCAGTTCTTC. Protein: CASSSDRGRYNEQFF.

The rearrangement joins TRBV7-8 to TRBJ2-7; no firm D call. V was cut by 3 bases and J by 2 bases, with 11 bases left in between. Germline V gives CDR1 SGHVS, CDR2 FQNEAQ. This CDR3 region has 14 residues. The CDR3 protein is CASSFRSHTYEQYF. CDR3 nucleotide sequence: TGTGCCAGCAGCTTTCGGAGCCATACCTACGAGCAGTACTTC.

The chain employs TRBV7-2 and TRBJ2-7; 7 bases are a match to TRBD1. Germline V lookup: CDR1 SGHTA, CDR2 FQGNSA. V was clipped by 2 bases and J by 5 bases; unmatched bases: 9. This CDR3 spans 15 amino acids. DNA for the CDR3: TGTGCCAGCAGCTTAATCGAGACAGGGTTCCACGAGCAGTACTTC. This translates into CASSLIETGFHEQYF.

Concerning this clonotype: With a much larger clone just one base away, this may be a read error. The CDR3 reads CVSSERTSGPYEQYF. The DNA for the CDR3 is TGTGTCAGCAGCGAGAGGACTAGCGGGCCCTACGAGCAGTACTTC. The rearrangement uses TRBV7-9 and TRBJ2-7, with 11 bases aligning to TRBD2. CDR1 and CDR2 from the germline V gene are SEHNR and FQNEAQ (reference sequence). The CDR3 contains 15 residues.

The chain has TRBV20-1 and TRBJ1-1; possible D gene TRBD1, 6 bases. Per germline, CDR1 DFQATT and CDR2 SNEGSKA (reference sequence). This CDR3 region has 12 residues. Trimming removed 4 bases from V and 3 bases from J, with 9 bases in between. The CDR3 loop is CSAIGGYTEAFF. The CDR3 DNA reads TGCAGTGCTATAGGGGGTTACACTGAAGCTTTCTTT.

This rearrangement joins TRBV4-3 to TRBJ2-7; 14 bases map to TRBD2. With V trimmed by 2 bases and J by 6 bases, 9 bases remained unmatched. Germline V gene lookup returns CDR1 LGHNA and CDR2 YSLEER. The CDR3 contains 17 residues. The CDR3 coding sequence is TGCGCCAGCAGCCAATCCCTCACGGGACTAGCGGGAGTCGAGCAGTACTTC. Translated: CASSQSLTGLAGVEQYF.

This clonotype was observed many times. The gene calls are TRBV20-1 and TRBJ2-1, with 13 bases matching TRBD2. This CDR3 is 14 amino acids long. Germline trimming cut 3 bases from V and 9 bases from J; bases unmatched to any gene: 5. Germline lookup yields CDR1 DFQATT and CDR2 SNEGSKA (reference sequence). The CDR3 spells CSASRTSGSGEQFF. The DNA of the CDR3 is TGCAGTGCTAGCCGGACTAGCGGGAGCGGTGAGCAGTTCTTC.

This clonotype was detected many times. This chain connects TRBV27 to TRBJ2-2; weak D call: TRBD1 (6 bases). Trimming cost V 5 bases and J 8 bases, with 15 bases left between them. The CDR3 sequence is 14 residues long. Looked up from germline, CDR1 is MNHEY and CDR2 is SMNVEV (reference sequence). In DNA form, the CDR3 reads TGTGCCAGCAGTCGGAGCCCGGACAGAGGGGAGCTGTTTTTT. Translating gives CASSRSPDRGELFF.

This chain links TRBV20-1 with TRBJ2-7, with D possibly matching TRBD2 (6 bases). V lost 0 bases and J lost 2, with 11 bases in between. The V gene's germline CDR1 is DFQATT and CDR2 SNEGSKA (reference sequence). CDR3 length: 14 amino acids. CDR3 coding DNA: TGCAGTGCTAGAGATCTGGCGGGGACCTACGAGCAGTACTTC. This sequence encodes CSARDLAGTYEQYF.

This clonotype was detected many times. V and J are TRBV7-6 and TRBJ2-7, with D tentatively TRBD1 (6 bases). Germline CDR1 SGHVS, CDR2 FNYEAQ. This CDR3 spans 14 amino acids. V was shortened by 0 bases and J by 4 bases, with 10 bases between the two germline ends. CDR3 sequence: CASSLAGGGYEQYF. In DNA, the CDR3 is TGTGCCAGCAGCTTAGCTGGGGGCGGGTACGAGCAGTACTTC.